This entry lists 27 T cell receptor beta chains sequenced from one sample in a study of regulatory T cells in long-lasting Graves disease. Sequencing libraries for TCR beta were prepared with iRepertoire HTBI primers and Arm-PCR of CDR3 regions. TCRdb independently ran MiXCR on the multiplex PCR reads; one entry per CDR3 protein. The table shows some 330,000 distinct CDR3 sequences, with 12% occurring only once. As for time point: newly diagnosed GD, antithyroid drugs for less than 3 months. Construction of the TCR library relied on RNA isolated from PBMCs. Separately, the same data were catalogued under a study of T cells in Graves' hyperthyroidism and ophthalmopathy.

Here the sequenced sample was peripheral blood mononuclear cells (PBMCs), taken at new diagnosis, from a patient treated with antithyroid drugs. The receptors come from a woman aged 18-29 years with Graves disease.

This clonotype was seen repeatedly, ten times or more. CDR3 sequence (DNA): TGTGCCAGCAGTTTCCGTCCCGGGGGAGCGGGTGCCATCCATGAGCAGTTCTTC. Translation: CASSFRPGGAGAIHEQFF. The rearrangement links TRBV12-3 or TRBV12-4 to TRBJ2-1, with a possible D match to TRBD2 (6 bases). V shed 3 bases and J shed 8 bases, with 26 bases lying between them. The CDR3 has 18 residues.

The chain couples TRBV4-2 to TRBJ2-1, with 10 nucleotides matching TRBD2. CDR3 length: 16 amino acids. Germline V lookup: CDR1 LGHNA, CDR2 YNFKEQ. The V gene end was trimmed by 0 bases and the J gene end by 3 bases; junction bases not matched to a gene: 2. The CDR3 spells CASSQDRTSGYNEQFF. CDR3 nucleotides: TGTGCCAGCAGCCAAGATCGGACTAGCGGCTACAATGAGCAGTTCTTC.

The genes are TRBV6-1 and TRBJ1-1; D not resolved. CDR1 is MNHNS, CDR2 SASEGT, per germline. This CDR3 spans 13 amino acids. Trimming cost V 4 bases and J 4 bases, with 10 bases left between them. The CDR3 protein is CASSVMVSTEAFF. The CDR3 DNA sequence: TGTGCCAGCAGTGTTATGGTGAGCACTGAAGCTTTCTTT.

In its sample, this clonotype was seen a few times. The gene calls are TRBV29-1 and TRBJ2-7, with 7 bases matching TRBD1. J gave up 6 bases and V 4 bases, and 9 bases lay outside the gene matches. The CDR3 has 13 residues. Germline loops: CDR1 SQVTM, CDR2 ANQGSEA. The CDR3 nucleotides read TGCAGCGTTGCGGACAGGCCGCCCTGCGAGCAGTACTTC. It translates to CSVADRPPCEQYF.

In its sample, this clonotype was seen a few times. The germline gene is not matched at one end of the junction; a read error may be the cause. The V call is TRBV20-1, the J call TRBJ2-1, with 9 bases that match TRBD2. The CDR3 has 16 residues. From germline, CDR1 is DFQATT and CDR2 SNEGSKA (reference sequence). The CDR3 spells CSARGEWREGLNEPFF. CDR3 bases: TGCAGTGCTAGGGGGGAGTGGCGGGAGGGCCTGAATGAGCCGTTCTTC.

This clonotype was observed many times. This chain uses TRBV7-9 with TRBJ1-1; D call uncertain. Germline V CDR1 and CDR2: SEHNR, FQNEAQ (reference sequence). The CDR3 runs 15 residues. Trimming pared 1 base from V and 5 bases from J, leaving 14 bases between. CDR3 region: CASSLGPPRDTEAFF. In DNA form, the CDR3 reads TGTGCCAGCAGCTTAGGGCCCCCAAGGGATACTGAAGCTTTCTTT.

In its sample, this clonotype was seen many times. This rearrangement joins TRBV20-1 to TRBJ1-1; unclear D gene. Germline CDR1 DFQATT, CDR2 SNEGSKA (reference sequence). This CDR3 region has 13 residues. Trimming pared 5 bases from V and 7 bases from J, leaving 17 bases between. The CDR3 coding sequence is TGCAGTGCTGCCGAAACAAGTAACGGTGAAGCTTTCTTT. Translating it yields CSAAETSNGEAFF.

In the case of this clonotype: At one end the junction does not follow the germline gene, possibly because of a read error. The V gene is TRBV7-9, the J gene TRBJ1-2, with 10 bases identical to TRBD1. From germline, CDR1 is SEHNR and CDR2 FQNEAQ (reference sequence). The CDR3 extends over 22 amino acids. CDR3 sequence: CATQQVPQPEPGQGTINFGFTF. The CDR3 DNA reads TGTGCCACCCAGCAGGTACCCCAACCGGAGCCGGGACAGGGGACAATTAACTTTGGCTTCACCTTC.

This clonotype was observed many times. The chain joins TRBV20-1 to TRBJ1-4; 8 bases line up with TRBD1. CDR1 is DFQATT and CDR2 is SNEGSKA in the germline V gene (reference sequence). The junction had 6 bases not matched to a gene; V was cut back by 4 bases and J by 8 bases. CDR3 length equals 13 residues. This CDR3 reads CSAMTGAWEKLFF. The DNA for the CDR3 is TGCAGTGCTATGACAGGGGCATGGGAAAAACTGTTTTTT.

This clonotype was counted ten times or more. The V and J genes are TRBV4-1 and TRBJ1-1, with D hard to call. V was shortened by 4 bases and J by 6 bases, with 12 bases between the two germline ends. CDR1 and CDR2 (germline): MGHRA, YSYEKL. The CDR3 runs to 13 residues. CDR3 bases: TGCGCCAGCAGCCCCTGGGCCGCTCCTGAAGCTTTCTTT. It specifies CASSPWAAPEAFF.

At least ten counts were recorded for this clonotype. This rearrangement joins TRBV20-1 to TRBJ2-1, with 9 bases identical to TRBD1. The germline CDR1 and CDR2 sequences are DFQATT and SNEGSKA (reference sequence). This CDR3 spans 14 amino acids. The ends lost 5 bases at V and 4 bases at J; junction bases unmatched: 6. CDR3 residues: CSARTGTGYNEQFF. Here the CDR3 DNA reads TGCAGTGCTCGAACCGGGACAGGGTACAATGAGCAGTTCTTC.

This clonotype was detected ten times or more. In DNA form, the CDR3 reads TGTGCCTGGAGGGTCTATGGATTTGGGAACACTGAAGCTTTCTTT. Its translation is CAWRVYGFGNTEAFF. The chain joins TRBV30 to TRBJ1-1; D unresolved. The CDR3 is made up of 15 amino acids. Germline lookup yields CDR1 GTSNPN and CDR2 SVGIG (reference sequence). Trimming pared 3 bases from V and 1 base from J, leaving 15 bases between.

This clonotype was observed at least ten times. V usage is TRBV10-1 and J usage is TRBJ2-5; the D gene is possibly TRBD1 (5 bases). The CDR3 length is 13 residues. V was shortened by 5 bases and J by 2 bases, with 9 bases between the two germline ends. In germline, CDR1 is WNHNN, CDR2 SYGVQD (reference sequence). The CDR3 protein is CASSRTRQETQYF. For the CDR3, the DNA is TGCGCCAGCAGTAGGACACGTCAAGAGACCCAGTACTTC.

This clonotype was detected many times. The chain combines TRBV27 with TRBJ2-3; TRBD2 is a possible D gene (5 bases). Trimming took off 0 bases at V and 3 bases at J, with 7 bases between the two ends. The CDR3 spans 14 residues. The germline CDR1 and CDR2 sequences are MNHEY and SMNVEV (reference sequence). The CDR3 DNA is TGTGCCAGCAGTTTATCGTGGAGGACAGATACGCAGTATTTT. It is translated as CASSLSWRTDTQYF.

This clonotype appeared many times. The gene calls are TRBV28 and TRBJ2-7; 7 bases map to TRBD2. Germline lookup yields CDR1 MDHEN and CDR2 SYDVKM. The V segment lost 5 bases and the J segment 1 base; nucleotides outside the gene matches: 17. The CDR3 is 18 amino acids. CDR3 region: CASSNPGLKSGRSYEQYF. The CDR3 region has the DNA TGTGCCAGCAGTAATCCGGGACTAAAATCCGGACGGTCCTACGAGCAGTACTTC.

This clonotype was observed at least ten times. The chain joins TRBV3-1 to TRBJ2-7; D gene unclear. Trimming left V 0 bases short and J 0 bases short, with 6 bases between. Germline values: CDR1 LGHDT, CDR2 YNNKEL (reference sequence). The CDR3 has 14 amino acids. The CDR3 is CASSQDLTSYEQYF. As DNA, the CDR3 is TGTGCCAGCAGCCAAGATTTGACCTCCTACGAGCAGTACTTC.

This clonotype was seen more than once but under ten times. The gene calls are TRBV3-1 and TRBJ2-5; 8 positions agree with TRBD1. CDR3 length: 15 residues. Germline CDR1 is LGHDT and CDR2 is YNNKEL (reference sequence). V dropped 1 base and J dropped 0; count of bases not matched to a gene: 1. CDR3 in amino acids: CASSQGTGNQETQYF. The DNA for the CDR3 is TGTGCCAGCAGCCAAGGGACAGGGAACCAAGAGACCCAGTACTTC.

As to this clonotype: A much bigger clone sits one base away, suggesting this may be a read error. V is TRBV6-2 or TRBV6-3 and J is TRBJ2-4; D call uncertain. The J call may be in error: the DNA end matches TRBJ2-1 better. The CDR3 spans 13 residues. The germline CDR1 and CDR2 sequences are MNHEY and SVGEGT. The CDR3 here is CASSYSRHVGQFF. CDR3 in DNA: TGTGCCAGCAGTTACTCGAGGCATGTTGGGCAGTTCTTC.

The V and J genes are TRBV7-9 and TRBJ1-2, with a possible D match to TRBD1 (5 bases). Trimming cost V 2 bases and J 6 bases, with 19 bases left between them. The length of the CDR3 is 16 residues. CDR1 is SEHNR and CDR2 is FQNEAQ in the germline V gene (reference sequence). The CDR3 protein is CASSLSIGVAGNGYTF. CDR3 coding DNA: TGTGCCAGCAGCTTAAGCATAGGGGTCGCGGGGAATGGCTACACCTTC. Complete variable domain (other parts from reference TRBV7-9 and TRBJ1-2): DTGVSQNPRHKITKRGQNVTFRCDPISEHNRLYWYRQTLGQGPEFLTYFQNEAQLEKSRLLSDRFSAERPKGSFSTLEIQRTEQGDSAMYLCASSLSIGVAGNGYTFGSGTRLTVV.

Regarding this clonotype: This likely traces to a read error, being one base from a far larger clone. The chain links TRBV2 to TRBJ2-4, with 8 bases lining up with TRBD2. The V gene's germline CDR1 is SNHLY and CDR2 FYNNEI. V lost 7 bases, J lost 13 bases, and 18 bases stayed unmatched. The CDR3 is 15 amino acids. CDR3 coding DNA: TGTGCCAGCAATCATCAGCGGGGGCCCTACAATGAGCAGTACTTC. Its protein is CASNHQRGPYNEQYF. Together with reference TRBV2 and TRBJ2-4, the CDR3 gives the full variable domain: EPEVTQTPSHQVTQMGQEVILRCVPISNHLYFYWYRQILGQKVEFLVSFYNNEISEKSEIFDDQFSVERPDGSNFTLKIRSTKLEDSAMYFCASNHQRGPYNEQYFGAGTRLSVL.

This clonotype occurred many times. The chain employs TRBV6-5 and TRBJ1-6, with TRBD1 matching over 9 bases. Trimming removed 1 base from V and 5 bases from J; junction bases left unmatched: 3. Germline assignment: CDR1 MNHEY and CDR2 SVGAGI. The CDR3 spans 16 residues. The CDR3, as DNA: TGTGCCAGCAGTTACTGGACAGGGGAGCATAATTCACCCCTCCACTTT. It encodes CASSYWTGEHNSPLHF.

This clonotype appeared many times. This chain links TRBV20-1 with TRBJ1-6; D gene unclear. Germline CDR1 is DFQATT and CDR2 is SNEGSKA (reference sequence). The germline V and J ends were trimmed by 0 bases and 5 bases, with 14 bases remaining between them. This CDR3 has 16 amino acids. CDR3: CSARDSKGRDNSPLHF. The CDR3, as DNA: TGCAGTGCTAGAGATTCAAAAGGGAGGGATAATTCACCCCTCCACTTT.

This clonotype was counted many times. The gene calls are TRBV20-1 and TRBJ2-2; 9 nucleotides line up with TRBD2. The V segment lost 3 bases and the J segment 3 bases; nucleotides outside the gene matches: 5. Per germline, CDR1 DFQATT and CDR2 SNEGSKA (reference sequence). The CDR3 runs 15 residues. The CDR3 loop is CSASPTSGYTGELFF. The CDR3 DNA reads TGCAGTGCTAGTCCGACTAGCGGATACACCGGGGAGCTGTTTTTT.

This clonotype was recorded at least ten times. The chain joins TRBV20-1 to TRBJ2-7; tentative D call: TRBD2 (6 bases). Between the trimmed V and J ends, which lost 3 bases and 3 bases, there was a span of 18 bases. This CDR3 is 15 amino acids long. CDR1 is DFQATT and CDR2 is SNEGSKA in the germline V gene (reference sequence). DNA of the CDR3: TGCAGTGCTAGCGTGGGGGAGGCCCTGGGCTACGAGCAGTACTTC. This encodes CSASVGEALGYEQYF.

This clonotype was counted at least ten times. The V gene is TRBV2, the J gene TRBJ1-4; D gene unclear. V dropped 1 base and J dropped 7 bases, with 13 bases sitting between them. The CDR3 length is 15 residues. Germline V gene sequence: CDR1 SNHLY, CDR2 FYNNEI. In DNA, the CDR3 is TGTGCCAGCAGTGAAGTCGGCCCGGGCGGTGAAAAACTGTTTTTT. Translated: CASSEVGPGGEKLFF. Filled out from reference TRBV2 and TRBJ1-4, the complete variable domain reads EPEVTQTPSHQVTQMGQEVILRCVPISNHLYFYWYRQILGQKVEFLVSFYNNEISEKSEIFDDQFSVERPDGSNFTLKIRSTKLEDSAMYFCASSEVGPGGEKLFFGSGTQLSVL.

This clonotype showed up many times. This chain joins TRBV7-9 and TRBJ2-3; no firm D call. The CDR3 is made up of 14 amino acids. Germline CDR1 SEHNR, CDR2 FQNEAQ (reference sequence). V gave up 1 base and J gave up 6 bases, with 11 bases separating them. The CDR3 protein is CASSLEGNTDTQYF. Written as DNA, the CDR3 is TGTGCCAGCAGCTTAGAGGGTAATACTGATACGCAGTATTTT.

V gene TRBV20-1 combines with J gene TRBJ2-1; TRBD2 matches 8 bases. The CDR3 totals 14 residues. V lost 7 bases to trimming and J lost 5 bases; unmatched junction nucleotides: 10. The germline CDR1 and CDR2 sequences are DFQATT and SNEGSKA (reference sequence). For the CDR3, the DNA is TGCAGTGGAGTCTGGACGGGGGGGAACAATGAGCAGTTCTTC. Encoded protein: CSGVWTGGNNEQFF.